This T cell receptor beta chain originates from a study of CD8 T cells in ankylosing spondylitis. On this clonotype itself: Antigen specificity is unknown.

Germline-derived CDR1 and CDR2 are DFQATT and SNEGSKA (reference sequence). The CDR3 contains 14 residues. V gave up 2 bases and J gave up 3 bases, with 14 bases separating them. Libraries for TCR beta were made by quantitative 5'-RACE with molecular barcodes. TCRdb re-derived calls from the 5' RACE reads in MiXCR, one entry per CDR3 protein. The data hold hundreds of thousands of distinct CDR3 sequences, with about 10% observed a single time. General study points: Ankylosing spondylitis blood appeared to carry a characteristic TCR beta motif of roughly eight highly homologous variants. Clones linked to disease were reported to show significant enrichment in matched ankylosing spondylitis synovial fluid.

This receptor was taken from a male donor with ankylosing spondylitis. This chain uses TRBV20-1 with TRBJ2-7, with no clear D. Material for sequencing was blood, either unsorted or a sorted T cell fraction (not recorded which). Written as DNA, the CDR3 is TGCAGTGCTAGACCTGAAGCGAGCGTCTACGAGCAGTACTTC. It codes for CSARPEASVYEQYF.